This TCR beta chain was obtained from a study of blood T cell repertoires in COVID-19. For the study at large: Sample material is recorded as cDNA or gDNA derived from T cells, B-cell-depleted T cells, or PBMCs.

Generated by immunoSEQ multiplex PCR, the TCRdb table keeps only in-frame clones and is missing some. The sample lists roughly 200,000 clones; over 80% were seen once. Germline V gives CDR1 MRHNA, CDR2 SNTAGT. After removal of 0 bases from V and 7 bases from J, the junction contained 7 bases not matched to a gene. This CDR3 has 16 amino acids. This clone occurred a few times. The receptor was derived from a middle-aged woman with COVID-19, enrolled during active disease. This chain links TRBV6-4 with TRBJ1-5; TRBD1 matches at 9 bases. Sequencing was done on a sample of peripheral blood. The CDR3 here is CASSDSTGGEVQPQHF. The CDR3 region has the DNA TGTGCCAGCAGTGACTCTACAGGGGGCGAGGTCCAGCCCCAGCATTTT.